This T cell receptor beta chain stems from a study of cytomegalovirus exposure and HLA in healthy donors. The study ran its PCR with 60 Vbeta and 13 Jbeta primers. TCRdb's table, derived via immunoSEQ multiplex PCR, lists solely in-frame clones and lacks some. The sample includes around 130,000 clones, around 85% of them seen just once. The CDR3 runs to 19 residues. Germline-derived CDR1 and CDR2 are SGHTS and YDEGEE. Unmatched junction bases numbered 14, after V lost 0 bases and J lost 1 base. This clonotype was sampled from a boy aged 5-17 years in good health and CMV-seronegative. The rearrangement joins TRBV5-8 to TRBJ2-3, with 7 positions matching TRBD1. Sequencing input: PBMCs. CDR3 amino acids: CASSLDVNRGRTRTDTQYF. The CDR3 nucleotides are TGTGCCAGCAGCTTGGATGTTAACAGGGGCCGAACTCGCACAGATACGCAGTATTTT.